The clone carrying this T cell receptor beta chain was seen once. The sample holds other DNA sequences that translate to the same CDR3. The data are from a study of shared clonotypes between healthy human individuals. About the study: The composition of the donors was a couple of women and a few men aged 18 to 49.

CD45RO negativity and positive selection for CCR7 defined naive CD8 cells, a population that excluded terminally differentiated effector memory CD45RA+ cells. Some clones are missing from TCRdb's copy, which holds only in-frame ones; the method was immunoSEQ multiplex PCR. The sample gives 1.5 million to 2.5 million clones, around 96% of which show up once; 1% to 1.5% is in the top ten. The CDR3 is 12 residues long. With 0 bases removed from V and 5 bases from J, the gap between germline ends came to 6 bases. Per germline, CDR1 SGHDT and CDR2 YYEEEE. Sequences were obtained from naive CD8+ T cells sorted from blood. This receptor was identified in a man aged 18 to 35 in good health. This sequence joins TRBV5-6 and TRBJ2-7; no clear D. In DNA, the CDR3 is TGTGCCAGCAGCTTGGCAGGCCACGAGCAGTACTTC. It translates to CASSLAGHEQYF.